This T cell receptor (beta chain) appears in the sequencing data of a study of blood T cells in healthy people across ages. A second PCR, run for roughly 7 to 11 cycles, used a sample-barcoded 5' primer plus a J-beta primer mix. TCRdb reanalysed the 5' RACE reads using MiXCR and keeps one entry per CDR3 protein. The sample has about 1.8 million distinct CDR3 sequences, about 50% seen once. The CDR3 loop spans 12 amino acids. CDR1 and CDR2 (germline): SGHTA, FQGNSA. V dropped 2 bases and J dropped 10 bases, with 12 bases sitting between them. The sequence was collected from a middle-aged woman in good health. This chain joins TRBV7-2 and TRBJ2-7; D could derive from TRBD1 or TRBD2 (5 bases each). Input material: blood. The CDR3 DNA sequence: TGTGCCAGCAGCTTACCTCGAGGGGCCCAGTACTTC. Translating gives CASSLPRGAQYF.